A single sample gave rise to the 27 T cell receptor beta chains below, sequenced in a study of T-cell memory formation after mild COVID-19. MiXCR was run by TCRdb on the 5' RACE reads, yielding one entry per CDR3 protein. Of 300,000 to 400,000 distinct CDR3 sequences listed, around 27% were seen once; the top ten hold roughly 14%. The specimen sequenced was PBMCs or a T cell subset sorted from them (not recorded which). The receptors originated from an adult woman who had mild COVID-19 (a few samples of this study predate the infection). Cell type and time point are not known.

V and J are TRBV5-4 and TRBJ1-2, with a weak D call TRBD1 (5 bases). CDR1 is SGHNT and CDR2 is YYREEE in the germline V gene (reference sequence). The CDR3 is 16 amino acids. The V gene lost 2 bases and the J gene lost 2 bases, with 16 bases spanning the gap. The CDR3 is CASSFLRMTENYGYTF. DNA of the CDR3: TGTGCCAGCAGCTTCCTACGCATGACAGAGAACTATGGCTACACCTTC.

The table lists this clonotype with a few counts. The rearrangement joins TRBV9 to TRBJ2-1; 10 bases line up with TRBD2. This CDR3 has 15 residues. Trimming took 2 bases from V and 5 from J; bases not matched to a gene: 4. Per germline, CDR1 SGDLS and CDR2 YYNGEE. The CDR3 spells CASSVGGTSDNEQFF. As DNA, the CDR3 is TGTGCCAGCAGCGTTGGCGGGACTAGCGACAATGAGCAGTTCTTC.

This clonotype was detected only a few times. The chain combines TRBV12-3 or TRBV12-4 with TRBJ2-7; 7 nucleotides line up with TRBD2. The CDR3 length is 15 residues. V lost 3 bases, J lost 2 bases, and 7 bases stayed unmatched. CDR3 nucleotide sequence: TGTGCCAGCAGTTTCGGTTGGGGGGGAGCCTACGAGCAGTACTTC. Protein sequence: CASSFGWGGAYEQYF.

The V call is TRBV5-1, the J call TRBJ2-7, with 8 bases fitting TRBD1. The V and J ends lost 4 bases and 1 base, in that order; junction bases with no gene match: 10. This CDR3 has 16 amino acids. Germline V gives CDR1 SGHRS, CDR2 YFSETQ. The CDR3 sequence is CASSGGGQGESYEQYF. The DNA of the CDR3 is TGCGCCAGCAGCGGGGGAGGACAGGGAGAATCCTACGAGCAGTACTTC.

The rearrangement uses TRBV7-9 and TRBJ2-1; tentative D call: TRBD1 (6 bases). The CDR3 loop spans 13 amino acids. V gave up 5 bases and J gave up 10 bases, with 15 bases separating them. The germline V gene has CDR1 SEHNR and CDR2 FQNEAQ (reference sequence). CDR3 sequence reads: CASSQGPSGEQFF. The CDR3 DNA follows: TGTGCCAGCAGCCAGGGGCCTTCCGGGGAGCAGTTCTTC.

This chain connects TRBV5-4 to TRBJ1-5, with D uncertain. The germline V gene encodes CDR1 SGHNT and CDR2 YYREEE (reference sequence). The CDR3 totals 14 residues. V lost 1 base and J lost 9, with 14 bases in between. The CDR3 loop is CASSLNSPSAPQHF. As DNA, the CDR3 is TGTGCCAGCAGCTTGAACAGTCCCTCCGCGCCCCAGCATTTT.

The rearrangement links TRBV20-1 to TRBJ2-7, with a weak D call TRBD2 (6 bases). Trimming left V 0 bases short and J 0 bases short, with 12 bases between. The CDR3 extends over 15 amino acids. Looked up from germline, CDR1 is DFQATT and CDR2 is SNEGSKA (reference sequence). The CDR3 reads CSARDGDFPSYEQYF. CDR3 nucleotide sequence: TGCAGTGCTAGAGATGGGGACTTTCCCTCCTACGAGCAGTACTTC.

The chain joins TRBV11-2 to TRBJ1-1; D unclear. The germline V gene has CDR1 SGHAT and CDR2 FQNNGV. V was trimmed by 3 bases and J by 9 bases, leaving 11 bases between them. This CDR3 spans 12 amino acids. This CDR3 reads CASSFLGEQAFF. CDR3 sequence (DNA): TGTGCCAGCAGCTTTTTGGGAGAACAAGCTTTCTTT.

V gene TRBV6-1 combines with J gene TRBJ1-1; D remains ambiguous. V lost 2 bases to trimming and J lost 5 bases, with 3 bases between them. Germline lookup yields CDR1 MNHNS and CDR2 SASEGT. CDR3 length: 11 amino acids. The CDR3 coding sequence is TGTGCCAGCAGTGAAAGGACTGAAGCTTTCTTT. Translating gives CASSERTEAFF.

V and J are TRBV6-6 and TRBJ1-4; 10 nucleotides line up with TRBD1. The junction had 6 bases not matched to a gene; V was cut back by 7 bases and J by 7 bases. CDR3 length: 14 residues. Per germline, CDR1 MNHNY and CDR2 SVGAGI (reference sequence). CDR3 amino acids: CASTDRGRFEKLFF. In nucleotides, the CDR3 is TGTGCCAGCACCGACAGGGGGCGGTTTGAAAAACTGTTTTTT.

There are many counts of this clonotype. This chain uses TRBV5-1 with TRBJ2-7; TRBD2 matches 13 bases. CDR1 and CDR2 (germline): SGHRS, YFSETQ. Germline trimming cut 2 bases from V and 4 bases from J; bases unmatched to any gene: 12. The CDR3 covers 18 residues. The CDR3 is CASSLSTVGTSGTYEQYF. The CDR3 nucleotides are TGCGCCAGCAGCTTATCTACCGTCGGGACTAGCGGGACTTACGAGCAGTACTTC.

This chain joins TRBV7-9 and TRBJ2-3; TRBD2 matches 9 bases. V was pared by 4 bases and J by 3 bases, with 8 bases of the junction left unmatched. The CDR3 is 16 residues long. CDR1 and CDR2 (germline): SEHNR, FQNEAQ (reference sequence). DNA of the CDR3: TGTGCCAGCAGCTCTAATAGCGGGAGAGGGACAGATACGCAGTATTTT. Amino acids: CASSSNSGRGTDTQYF.

V is TRBV15 and J is TRBJ2-5; possibly TRBD2 for D (5 bases). Germline CDR1 and CDR2: LNHNV and YYDKDF (reference sequence). The CDR3 length is 15 residues. Trimming removed 0 bases from V and 1 base from J, with 9 bases in between. The CDR3 DNA is TGTGCCACCAGCAGAGACAGAGGGATCCAAGAGACCCAGTACTTC. It specifies CATSRDRGIQETQYF.

The table lists this clonotype with a few counts. For the CDR3, the DNA is TGTGCCAGCAGCCGGACTAGCGGGGAAAGCACAGATACGCAGTATTTT. This encodes CASSRTSGESTDTQYF. The chain employs TRBV3-1 and TRBJ2-3; 12 nucleotides agree with TRBD2. The CDR3 length is 16 residues. The V gene end was trimmed by 4 bases and the J gene end by 0 bases; junction bases not matched to a gene: 2. CDR1 is LGHDT and CDR2 is YNNKEL in the germline V gene (reference sequence).

This rearrangement joins TRBV19 to TRBJ1-2; 12 bases line up with TRBD1. Germline V gene lookup returns CDR1 LNHDA and CDR2 SQIVND (reference sequence). The CDR3 consists of 17 residues. V was pared by 4 bases and J by 5 bases, with 11 bases of the junction left unmatched. The DNA for the CDR3 is TGTGCCAGTAGTAGGGGACAGGGGGCCTTCTTTCCGTATGGCTACACCTTC. It encodes CASSRGQGAFFPYGYTF. The complete variable domain, with remaining parts taken from reference TRBV19 and TRBJ1-2, reads DGGITQSPKYLFRKEGQNVTLSCEQNLNHDAMYWYRQDPGQGLRLIYYSQIVNDFQKGDIAEGYSVSREKKESFPLTVTSAQKNPTAFYLCASSRGQGAFFPYGYTFGSGTRLTVV.

The chain combines TRBV6-1 with TRBJ2-7, with 7 bases aligning to TRBD2. This CDR3 is built from 15 residues. Germline CDR1 MNHNS, CDR2 SASEGT. J lost 3 bases, V lost 2 bases, and 7 bases had no gene match. CDR3 DNA: TGTGCCAGCAGTGAAATGGCGGGAGAGGGCTACGAGCAGTACTTC. Its protein product is CASSEMAGEGYEQYF.

This clonotype was counted between two and nine times. The CDR3 sequence: CASSFDRVRTEAFF. CDR3 DNA: TGTGCCAGCAGCTTCGACAGGGTAAGGACTGAAGCTTTCTTT. The chain combines TRBV7-9 with TRBJ1-1; 7 positions match TRBD1. The CDR3 sequence is 14 residues long. J gave up 5 bases and V 3 bases, and 6 bases lay outside the gene matches. Germline CDR1 is SEHNR and CDR2 is FQNEAQ (reference sequence).

This chain connects TRBV20-1 to TRBJ1-1; a weak D match, TRBD1 (5 bases). Germline assignment: CDR1 DFQATT and CDR2 SNEGSKA (reference sequence). The CDR3 loop spans 12 amino acids. V was shortened by 0 bases and J by 9 bases, with 11 bases between the two germline ends. CDR3 DNA: TGCAGTGCTAGAGATCGGACATTCAAAGCTTTCTTT. It yields the protein CSARDRTFKAFF.

About this clonotype itself: The junction departs from germline at one end; a sequencing error may be responsible. The chain employs TRBV7-2 and TRBJ1-1; D remains unclear. CDR3 size: 15 residues. Germline V gives CDR1 SGHTA, CDR2 FQGNSA. The CDR3, as DNA: TGTGCCAGCAGCGTAGCCCCCGCCAGGAACACTGAAGCTTTCTTT. The encoded protein is CASSVAPARNTEAFF.

This chain uses TRBV29-1 with TRBJ1-6, with a weak D call TRBD1 (6 bases). The CDR3 extends over 14 amino acids. The V end lost 3 bases, the J end lost 7 bases, and 13 bases lay between the germline ends. CDR1 and CDR2 (germline): SQVTM, ANQGSEA. CDR3 sequence (DNA): TGCAGCGTTGACCCCGAGGGGGAGAATTCACCCCTCCACTTT. Translating it yields CSVDPEGENSPLHF.

The chain joins TRBV2 to TRBJ2-3, with 7 bases that match TRBD2. From germline, CDR1 is SNHLY and CDR2 FYNNEI. The CDR3 sequence is 16 residues long. The trim removed 3 bases at V and 2 bases at J, leaving 8 bases unmatched. CDR3 coding DNA: TGTGCCAGCAGTGAGTGGCTAGCGGTGAACACAGATACGCAGTATTTT. Amino acids: CASSEWLAVNTDTQYF.

The rearrangement joins TRBV24-1 to TRBJ1-1; 8 nucleotides line up with TRBD1. The CDR3 has 13 amino acids. From germline, CDR1 is KGHDR and CDR2 SFDVKD. V lost 7 bases, J lost 5 bases, and 5 bases stayed unmatched. The CDR3 DNA is TGTGCCACCAGCGGACAGGGAGGGACTGAAGCTTTCTTT. This translates into CATSGQGGTEAFF.

Notes on this clonotype: The germline gene is not matched at one end of the junction; a read error may be the cause. The V and J genes are TRBV9 and TRBJ1-2; 8 bases line up with TRBD1. Germline-derived CDR1 and CDR2 are SGDLS and YYNGEE. The CDR3 length is 10 residues. CDR3 loop: CASSGTGLEF. The CDR3, as DNA: TGTGCCAGCAGCGGGACAGGGCTTGAATTC.

The rearrangement uses TRBV6-4 and TRBJ2-1, with TRBD2 matching over 13 bases. CDR3 length: 16 residues. Trimming took 2 bases from V and 11 from J; bases not matched to a gene: 9. Germline V gene lookup returns CDR1 MRHNA and CDR2 SNTAGT. CDR3 in DNA: TGTGCCAGCAGTGACACAGGTGGGGGACTAGCGGGGAAGCAGTTCTTC. Translation gives CASSDTGGGLAGKQFF.

The table lists this clonotype with a few counts. The V call is TRBV25-1, the J call TRBJ2-1; the D is unclear. CDR3 length: 11 amino acids. V lost 0 bases, J lost 12 bases, and 6 bases lay in between. Germline loops: CDR1 MGHDK, CDR2 SYGVNS. The CDR3 DNA sequence: TGTGCCAGCAGTGAATACGGCCGGCAGTTCTTC. Its protein product is CASSEYGRQFF.

The chain is built from TRBV29-1 and TRBJ2-7; 8 nucleotides match TRBD2. Germline CDR1 and CDR2: SQVTM and ANQGSEA. With 6 bases clipped from V and 4 bases from J, the junction kept 8 bases outside the gene matches. The CDR3 has 13 residues. CDR3 protein: CSVLSGEAYEQYF. The DNA for the CDR3 is TGCAGCGTGCTTAGCGGGGAGGCTTACGAGCAGTACTTC.

The J gene is TRBJ2-5, the V gene TRBV2; TRBD1 agrees at 10 bases. V shed 7 bases, J shed 5 bases, and the junction held 7 bases outside the gene matches. This CDR3 region has 14 residues. Germline values: CDR1 SNHLY, CDR2 FYNNEI. The DNA for the CDR3 is TGTGCCAGCACGGGACAGGGGTTAAGGGAGACCCAGTACTTC. It is translated as CASTGQGLRETQYF.